The 28 T cell receptor beta chains presented below share a single source sample, sequenced in a study of Graves' ophthalmopathy and Graves' hyperthyroidism. The study amplified TCR beta CDR3 regions using RNA transcripts. First-round RT-PCR relied on HTBI primers, and a second-round multiplex PCR came next. TCRdb analysed the multiplex PCR reads with MiXCR anew, one entry per CDR3 protein. Among 620,000 or so distinct CDR3 sequences listed, roughly 20% were seen once. Sequencing was performed on peripheral blood. The source of these receptors is a woman between 18 and 30 years old with stable Graves' hyperthyroidism. Some clones in this sample may be carry-over from other donors' samples.

This clonotype was found many times. The chain recombines TRBV5-1 with TRBJ2-7; TRBD1 matches at 11 bases. Germline-derived CDR1 and CDR2 are SGHRS and YFSETQ. The trim removed 2 bases at V and 3 bases at J, leaving 7 bases unmatched. This CDR3 has 16 amino acids. CDR3: CASSFQPGTGGYEQYF. The CDR3 DNA reads as TGCGCCAGCAGCTTCCAACCCGGGACAGGGGGCTACGAGCAGTACTTC.

This clonotype was counted at least ten times. This chain connects TRBV7-8 to TRBJ2-4; 7 bases align to TRBD1. Looked up from germline, CDR1 is SGHVS and CDR2 is FQNEAQ. The length of the CDR3 is 15 residues. V gave up 1 base and J gave up 6 bases; unmatched junction bases: 6. The CDR3 DNA follows: TGTGCCAGCAGCTTAGGACAGGGCAAGGGAAACATTCAGTACTTC. It yields the protein CASSLGQGKGNIQYF. Variable domain in full (rest from reference TRBV7-8 and TRBJ2-4): GAGVSQSPRYKVAKRGQDVALRCDPISGHVSLFWYQQALGQGPEFLTYFQNEAQLDKSGLPSDRFFAERPEGSVSTLKIQRTQQEDSAVYLCASSLGQGKGNIQYFGAGTRLSVL.

This clonotype was seen at least ten times. The chain recombines TRBV20-1 with TRBJ2-5; maybe TRBD1 (6 bases). V lost 1 base and J 1 base, leaving 10 bases between the germline ends. The germline gives CDR1 DFQATT, CDR2 SNEGSKA (reference sequence). The CDR3 runs to 14 residues. CDR3 protein: CSARGGRSQETQYF. The CDR3 coding sequence is TGCAGTGCTAGAGGGGGGCGGAGCCAAGAGACCCAGTACTTC.

This chain links TRBV27 with TRBJ2-7, with TRBD1 identical over 8 bases. The CDR3 contains 14 residues. The J segment lost 3 bases and the V segment lost 4 bases, leaving 5 bases of the junction unmatched. Germline V CDR1 and CDR2: MNHEY, SMNVEV (reference sequence). The CDR3 DNA reads as TGTGCCAGCAGTTCGAGGACAGGGCTCTACGAGCAGTACTTC. Amino acid sequence: CASSSRTGLYEQYF.

The DNA of the CDR3 is TGTGCCACCAGCTCCCCTAGCGGGTTACGCTACGAGCAGTACTTC. It translates to CATSSPSGLRYEQYF. The V call is TRBV15, the J call TRBJ2-7, with 8 positions matching TRBD2. The CDR3 has 15 residues. The V gene end was trimmed by 5 bases and the J gene end by 3 bases; junction bases not matched to a gene: 9. Germline loops: CDR1 LNHNV, CDR2 YYDKDF (reference sequence).

This clonotype occurred many times. This rearrangement joins TRBV30 to TRBJ1-5, with D maybe TRBD1 (6 bases). CDR1 and CDR2 from the germline V gene are GTSNPN and SVGIG (reference sequence). V shed 2 bases and J shed 7 bases, with 12 bases lying between them. The CDR3 is 13 residues long. DNA of the CDR3: TGTGCCTGGAGTTTCGGACAGAGCCAGCCCCAGCATTTT. As protein: CAWSFGQSQPQHF.

The chain links TRBV5-1 to TRBJ1-2; D is unresolved. CDR1 SGHRS and CDR2 YFSETQ come from the germline V gene. CDR3 length: 15 residues. Between the trimmed V and J ends, which lost 4 bases and 4 bases, there was a span of 17 bases. In DNA form, the CDR3 reads TGCGCCAGCAGCAGCTTGGCCCTTAACGGCTATGGCTACACCTTC. Protein product: CASSSLALNGYGYTF.

This clonotype was found many times. The rearrangement uses TRBV12-3 or TRBV12-4 and TRBJ2-5; 7 nucleotides agree with TRBD2. This CDR3 contains 13 residues. V shed 6 bases, J shed 2 bases, and the junction held 3 bases outside the gene matches. The DNA for the CDR3 is TGTGCCAGCAGCAGGGACTATCAAGAGACCCAGTACTTC. Its protein product is CASSRDYQETQYF.

This clonotype was counted only a few times. The chain recombines TRBV5-6 with TRBJ1-1, with TRBD1 identical over 9 bases. CDR3 length: 15 amino acids. Trimming took 4 bases from V and 3 from J; bases not matched to a gene: 7. Germline V lookup: CDR1 SGHDT, CDR2 YYEEEE. The CDR3 sequence: CASSPRDRVYTEAFF. CDR3 DNA sequence: TGTGCCAGCAGCCCCCGGGACAGGGTCTACACTGAAGCTTTCTTT.

Ten or more counts support this clonotype. V gene TRBV30 combines with J gene TRBJ1-3; D is uncertain. This CDR3 is 12 amino acids long. From germline, CDR1 is GTSNPN and CDR2 SVGIG (reference sequence). V was shortened by 1 base and J by 4 bases, with 5 bases between the two germline ends. The CDR3 DNA sequence: TGTGCCTGGAGTGACCGGGGAAACACCATATATTTT. As protein: CAWSDRGNTIYF.

This clonotype was observed many times. The V call is TRBV5-1, the J call TRBJ2-7; TRBD1 matches 10 bases. The V gene's germline CDR1 is SGHRS and CDR2 YFSETQ. The V segment lost 6 bases and the J segment 6 bases; nucleotides outside the gene matches: 12. This CDR3 spans 15 amino acids. The CDR3 DNA sequence: TGCGCCAGCAAGGAAACCGGGACAGGGGCTGGCGAGCAGTACTTC. Residues: CASKETGTGAGEQYF.

At least ten counts were recorded for this clonotype. This chain joins TRBV29-1 and TRBJ1-3, with D hard to call. Germline assignment: CDR1 SQVTM and CDR2 ANQGSEA. The CDR3 length is 12 residues. Between the trimmed V and J ends, which lost 5 bases and 0 bases, there was a span of 5 bases. The CDR3 reads CSVTISGNTIYF. DNA of the CDR3: TGCAGCGTTACAATCTCTGGAAACACCATATATTTT.

In regard to this clonotype: A much larger clonotype is one base distant, so this may be a read error. The chain has TRBV14 and TRBJ2-7; TRBD1 is a possible D gene (5 bases). Trimming removed 8 bases at V and 3 bases at J, with 14 bases between. In germline, CDR1 is SGHDN, CDR2 FVKESK. The length of the CDR3 is 13 residues. This CDR3 reads CASGQDRNYEQYF. In DNA, the CDR3 is TGTGCCAGCGGTCAAGACAGAAACTACGAGCAGTACTTC.

This clonotype was detected only a few times. The chain is built from TRBV5-1 and TRBJ1-3; no clear D. CDR1 is SGHRS, CDR2 YFSETQ, per germline. Trimming left V 3 bases short and J 0 bases short, with 7 bases between. The CDR3 contains 14 residues. Here the CDR3 reads CASSWGSSGNTIYF. The DNA for the CDR3 is TGCGCCAGCAGCTGGGGTTCCTCTGGAAACACCATATATTTT. The variable domain in full, with the rest retrieved from reference TRBV5-1 and TRBJ1-3, is KAGVTQTPRYLIKTRGQQVTLSCSPISGHRSVSWYQQTPGQGLQFLFEYFSETQRNKGNFPGRFSGRQFSNSRSEMNVSTLELGDSALYLCASSWGSSGNTIYFGEGSWLTVV.

CDR3 residues: CASSYDIGTGAYEQYF. CDR3 sequence (DNA): TGTGCCAGCAGTTACGATATCGGGACAGGGGCCTACGAGCAGTACTTC. The chain employs TRBV6-2 or TRBV6-3 and TRBJ2-7; 10 bases line up with TRBD1. The CDR3 has 16 residues. V shed 2 bases, J shed 2 bases, and the junction held 6 bases outside the gene matches. Germline V gene data show CDR1 as MNHEY and CDR2 as SVGEGT.

This clonotype occurred a few times. The V call is TRBV12-3 or TRBV12-4, the J call TRBJ2-2; D is ambiguous. The CDR3 loop spans 14 amino acids. V gave up 3 bases and J gave up 1 base, with 6 bases separating them. The CDR3 loop is CASSFRRNTGELFF. The CDR3 nucleotides are TGTGCCAGCAGTTTCAGACGGAACACCGGGGAGCTGTTTTTT.

This clonotype was detected ten times or more. V usage is TRBV15 and J usage is TRBJ1-1; the D gene is possibly TRBD1 (5 bases). The CDR3 contains 12 residues. The ends were cut back, 0 bases at V and 10 bases at J, with 9 bases in the middle. The germline V gene encodes CDR1 LNHNV and CDR2 YYDKDF (reference sequence). CDR3 in DNA: TGTGCCACCAGCAGAGATCGTAGGGGAGCTTTCTTT. This codes for CATSRDRRGAFF.

This clonotype has more than one count but fewer than ten. This chain connects TRBV19 to TRBJ2-5, with D unresolved. The V end was cut by 3 bases, the J end by 4 bases, with 6 bases between. The CDR3 runs to 12 residues. CDR1 LNHDA and CDR2 SQIVND come from the germline V gene (reference sequence). The CDR3 DNA reads TGTGCCAGTAGTATTATCGGAGAGACCCAGTACTTC. Its protein is CASSIIGETQYF. The complete variable domain, with remaining parts taken from reference TRBV19 and TRBJ2-5, reads DGGITQSPKYLFRKEGQNVTLSCEQNLNHDAMYWYRQDPGQGLRLIYYSQIVNDFQKGDIAEGYSVSREKKESFPLTVTSAQKNPTAFYLCASSIIGETQYFGPGTRLLVL.

V gene TRBV19 combines with J gene TRBJ1-5; D possibly corresponds to TRBD1 (5 bases). The CDR3 is 13 residues long. The germline CDR1 and CDR2 sequences are LNHDA and SQIVND (reference sequence). The V end lost 3 bases, the J end lost 6 bases, and 9 bases lay between the germline ends. CDR3 residues: CASSISGGQPQHF. The CDR3 DNA reads TGTGCCAGTAGTATCAGCGGGGGTCAGCCCCAGCATTTT.

This clonotype occurred once. The V call is TRBV25-1, the J call TRBJ2-7; 7 nucleotides align to TRBD2. The germline V gene has CDR1 MGHDK and CDR2 SYGVNS. CDR3 size: 16 residues. After removal of 4 bases from V and 7 bases from J, the junction contained 16 bases not matched to a gene. The DNA of the CDR3 is TGTGCCAGCAGTGGGGTAACTCGGGACGGAGCGGGGGAGCAGTACTTC. This codes for CASSGVTRDGAGEQYF.

This clonotype was detected many times. The gene calls are TRBV12-3 or TRBV12-4 and TRBJ2-2; 13 nucleotides line up with TRBD2. This CDR3 spans 17 amino acids. The junction had 8 bases not matched to a gene; V was cut back by 6 bases and J by 4 bases. The CDR3 DNA follows: TGTGCCAGCAGCCCCGGACTAGCGGGAGCCCCCACCGGGGAGCTGTTTTTT. Protein: CASSPGLAGAPTGELFF.

The gene calls are TRBV20-1 and TRBJ2-7; 11 bases match TRBD2. V gave up 6 bases and J gave up 6 bases; unmatched junction bases: 13. The CDR3 totals 15 residues. In germline, CDR1 is DFQATT, CDR2 SNEGSKA (reference sequence). CDR3 sequence (DNA): TGCAGTGCCCCTAGGCCCCCTAGCGGGAGGACCGAGCAGTACTTC. This gives the protein CSAPRPPSGRTEQYF.

This clonotype occurred a few times. The chain recombines TRBV6-5 with TRBJ2-7, with a possible D match to TRBD2 (5 bases). This CDR3 contains 12 residues. V lost 6 bases and J 6 bases, leaving 12 bases between the germline ends. Germline V gives CDR1 MNHEY, CDR2 SVGAGI. This CDR3 reads CASSLTRFEQYF. DNA of the CDR3: TGTGCCAGCAGCCTTACTAGATTCGAGCAGTACTTC.

A note on this clonotype: The conserved phenylalanine or tryptophan normally closing the CDR3 is absent here, so this likely arose from a read error. The chain has TRBV28 and TRBJ2-3, with D possibly called TRBD1 or TRBD2 (5 bases each). Trimming took off 7 bases at V and 0 bases at J, with 14 bases between the two ends. Germline V CDR1 and CDR2: MDHEN, SYDVKM. The CDR3 runs 15 residues. DNA for the CDR3: TGTGCCAGCACCCGGGACCTCATTAGCACAGATACGCAGTATTGT. It translates to CASTRDLISTDTQYC.

The V gene is TRBV15, the J gene TRBJ2-5, with 10 bases aligning to TRBD2. The CDR3 runs to 17 residues. Trimming cost V 0 bases and J 3 bases; bases outside gene matches: 7. The V gene's germline CDR1 is LNHNV and CDR2 YYDKDF (reference sequence). The CDR3 sequence is CATSRDGLAGEEETQYF. CDR3 nucleotide sequence: TGTGCCACCAGCAGAGACGGGCTAGCGGGAGAAGAAGAGACCCAGTACTTC. Drawing the rest from reference TRBV15 and TRBJ2-5, the complete variable domain is DAMVIQNPRYQVTQFGKPVTLSCSQTLNHNVMYWYQQKSSQAPKLLFHYYDKDFNNEADTPDNFQSRRPNTSFCFLDIRSPGLGDTAMYLCATSRDGLAGEEETQYFGPGTRLLVL.

This clonotype was seen many times. The V call is TRBV29-1, the J call TRBJ1-5, with 8 bases that match TRBD1. Germline values: CDR1 SQVTM, CDR2 ANQGSEA. The CDR3 totals 14 residues. With 6 bases clipped from V and 0 bases from J, the junction kept 4 bases outside the gene matches. CDR3 residues: CSVGDRSSNQPQHF. The CDR3 DNA follows: TGCAGCGTGGGGGACAGGTCTAGCAATCAGCCCCAGCATTTT.

This chain links TRBV27 with TRBJ1-2; the match to TRBD1 covers 7 bases. V shed 5 bases, J shed 7 bases, and the junction held 7 bases outside the gene matches. The CDR3 extends over 13 amino acids. In germline, CDR1 is MNHEY, CDR2 SMNVEV (reference sequence). CDR3 residues: CASSQSDRAGYTF. CDR3 coding DNA: TGTGCCAGCAGTCAGTCAGACAGGGCTGGCTACACCTTC.

This clonotype was seen a handful of times. The rearrangement uses TRBV15 and TRBJ1-6; 10 nucleotides align to TRBD1. V trimming: 2 bases; J trimming: 4 bases; junction bases outside the gene matches: 8. The CDR3 covers 18 residues. The germline V gene has CDR1 LNHNV and CDR2 YYDKDF (reference sequence). CDR3: CATSRQRDRGWYNSPLHF. The DNA of the CDR3 is TGTGCCACCAGCAGACAACGGGACAGGGGTTGGTATAATTCACCCCTCCACTTT.